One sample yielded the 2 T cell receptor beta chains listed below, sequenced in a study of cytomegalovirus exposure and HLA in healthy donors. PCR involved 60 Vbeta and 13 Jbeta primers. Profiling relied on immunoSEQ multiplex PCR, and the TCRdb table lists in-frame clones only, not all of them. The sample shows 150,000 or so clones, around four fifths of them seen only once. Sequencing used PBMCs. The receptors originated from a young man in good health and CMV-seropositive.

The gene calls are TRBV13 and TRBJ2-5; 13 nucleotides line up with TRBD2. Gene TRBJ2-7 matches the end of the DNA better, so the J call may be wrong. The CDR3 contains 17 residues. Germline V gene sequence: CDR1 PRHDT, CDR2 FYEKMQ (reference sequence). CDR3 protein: CASSSDRGTSGTYEQYF. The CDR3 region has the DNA TGTGCCAGCAGCTCCGACCGTGGGACTAGCGGGACCTACGAGCAGTACTTC.

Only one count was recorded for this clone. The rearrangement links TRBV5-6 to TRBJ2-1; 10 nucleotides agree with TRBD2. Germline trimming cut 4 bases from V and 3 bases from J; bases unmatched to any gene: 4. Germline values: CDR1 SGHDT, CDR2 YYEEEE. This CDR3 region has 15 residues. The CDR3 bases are TGTGCCAGCAGCACCGGACTAGCGGACTACAATGAGCAGTTCTTC. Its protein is CASSTGLADYNEQFF.